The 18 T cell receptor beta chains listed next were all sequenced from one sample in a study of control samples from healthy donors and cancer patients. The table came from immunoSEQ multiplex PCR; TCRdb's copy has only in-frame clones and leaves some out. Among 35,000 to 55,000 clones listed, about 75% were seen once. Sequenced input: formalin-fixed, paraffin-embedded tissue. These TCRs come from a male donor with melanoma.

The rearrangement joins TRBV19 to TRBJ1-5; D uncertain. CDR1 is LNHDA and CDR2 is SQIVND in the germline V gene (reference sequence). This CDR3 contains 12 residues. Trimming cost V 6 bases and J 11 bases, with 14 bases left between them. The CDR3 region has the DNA TGTGCCAGTAGCCGGTTTGACGCGGCCCAGCATTTT. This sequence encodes CASSRFDAAQHF.

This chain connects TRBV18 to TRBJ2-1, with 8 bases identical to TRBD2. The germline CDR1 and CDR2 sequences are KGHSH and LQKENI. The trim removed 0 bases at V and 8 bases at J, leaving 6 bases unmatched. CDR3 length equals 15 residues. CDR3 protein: CASSPPTSGAHEQFF. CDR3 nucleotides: TGTGCCAGCTCACCACCTACTAGCGGTGCCCATGAGCAGTTCTTC.

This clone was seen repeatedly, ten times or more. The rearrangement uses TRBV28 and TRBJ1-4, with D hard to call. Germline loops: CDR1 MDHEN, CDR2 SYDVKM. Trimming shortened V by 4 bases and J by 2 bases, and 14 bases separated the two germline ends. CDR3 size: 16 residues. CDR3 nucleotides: TGTGCCAGCAGTTCGGCCTCGGATGCCACTAATGAAAAACTGTTTTTT. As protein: CASSSASDATNEKLFF.

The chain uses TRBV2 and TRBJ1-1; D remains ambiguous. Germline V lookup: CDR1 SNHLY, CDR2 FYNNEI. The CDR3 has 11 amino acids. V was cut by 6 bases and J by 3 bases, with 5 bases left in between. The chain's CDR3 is CASRRDTEAFF. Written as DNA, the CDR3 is TGTGCCAGCAGGCGGGACACTGAAGCTTTCTTT.

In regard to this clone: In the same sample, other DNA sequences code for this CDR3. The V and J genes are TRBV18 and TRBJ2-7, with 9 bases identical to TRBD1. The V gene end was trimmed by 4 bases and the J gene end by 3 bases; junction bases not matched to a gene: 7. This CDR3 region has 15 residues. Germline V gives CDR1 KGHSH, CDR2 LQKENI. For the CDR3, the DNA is TGTGCCAGCTCACTCCCGAGGACAGGGGTCTACGAGCAGTACTTC. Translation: CASSLPRTGVYEQYF.

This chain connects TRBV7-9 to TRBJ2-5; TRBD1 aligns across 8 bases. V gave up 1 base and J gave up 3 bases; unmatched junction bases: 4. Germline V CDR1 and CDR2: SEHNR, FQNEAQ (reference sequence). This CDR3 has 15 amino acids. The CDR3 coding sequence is TGTGCCAGCAGCTTAGGTTTGACAGGGGAAGAGACCCAGTACTTC. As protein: CASSLGLTGEETQYF. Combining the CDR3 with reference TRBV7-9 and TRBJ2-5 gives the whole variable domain DTGVSQNPRHKITKRGQNVTFRCDPISEHNRLYWYRQTLGQGPEFLTYFQNEAQLEKSRLLSDRFSAERPKGSFSTLEIQRTEQGDSAMYLCASSLGLTGEETQYFGPGTRLLVL.

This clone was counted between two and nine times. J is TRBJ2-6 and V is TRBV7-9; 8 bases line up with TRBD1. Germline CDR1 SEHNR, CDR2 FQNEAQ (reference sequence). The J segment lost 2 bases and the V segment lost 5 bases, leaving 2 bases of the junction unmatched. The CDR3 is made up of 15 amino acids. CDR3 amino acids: CASSKDRAGANVLTF. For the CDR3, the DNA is TGTGCCAGCAGCAAGGACAGGGCTGGGGCCAACGTCCTGACTTTC.

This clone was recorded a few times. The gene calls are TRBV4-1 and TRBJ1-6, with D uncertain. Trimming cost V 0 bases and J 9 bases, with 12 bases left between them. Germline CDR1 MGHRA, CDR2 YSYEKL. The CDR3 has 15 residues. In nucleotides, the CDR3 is TGCGCCAGCAGCCAAGATGGACGGGGAAGTTCACCCCTCCACTTT. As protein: CASSQDGRGSSPLHF.

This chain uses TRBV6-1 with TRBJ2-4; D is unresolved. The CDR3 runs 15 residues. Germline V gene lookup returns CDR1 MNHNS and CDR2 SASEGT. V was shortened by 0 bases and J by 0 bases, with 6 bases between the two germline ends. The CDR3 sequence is CASSEATLAKNIQYF. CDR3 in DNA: TGTGCCAGCAGTGAAGCGACCCTAGCCAAAAACATTCAGTACTTC.

The DNA of the CDR3 is TGTGCCAGCAGCTTAGAAAGGGCGGGAAGGTGGGATACGCAGTATTTT. Protein sequence: CASSLERAGRWDTQYF. The V gene is TRBV11-2, the J gene TRBJ2-3; a weak D match, TRBD2 (6 bases). CDR3 length: 16 amino acids. The V end lost 0 bases, the J end lost 6 bases, and 16 bases lay between the germline ends. Germline-derived CDR1 and CDR2 are SGHAT and FQNNGV.

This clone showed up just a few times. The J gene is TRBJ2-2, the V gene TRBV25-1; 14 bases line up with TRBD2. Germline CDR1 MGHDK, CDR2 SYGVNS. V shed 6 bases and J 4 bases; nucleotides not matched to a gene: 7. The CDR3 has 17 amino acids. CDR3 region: CASSAGLAGEVTGELFF. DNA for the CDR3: TGTGCCAGCAGCGCGGGACTAGCGGGAGAGGTCACCGGGGAGCTGTTTTTT.

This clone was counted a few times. The CDR3 sequence: CASSPRTDRAETQYF. The CDR3 region has the DNA TGTGCCAGCTCACCCAGAACCGACAGAGCAGAGACCCAGTACTTC. This chain joins TRBV18 and TRBJ2-5, with D perhaps TRBD1 (5 bases). CDR1 and CDR2 (germline): KGHSH, LQKENI. This CDR3 contains 15 residues. The V end lost 3 bases, the J end lost 4 bases, and 15 bases lay between the germline ends.

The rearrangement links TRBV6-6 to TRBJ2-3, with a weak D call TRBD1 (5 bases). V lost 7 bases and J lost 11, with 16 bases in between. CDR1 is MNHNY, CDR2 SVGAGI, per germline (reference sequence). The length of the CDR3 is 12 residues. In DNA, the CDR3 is TGTGCCAGCATAGACAGCTCGTTCGGGCAGTATTTT. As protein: CASIDSSFGQYF.

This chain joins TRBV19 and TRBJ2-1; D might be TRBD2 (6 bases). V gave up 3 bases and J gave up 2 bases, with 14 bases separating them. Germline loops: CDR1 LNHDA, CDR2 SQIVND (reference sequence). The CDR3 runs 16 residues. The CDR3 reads CASSIGGTRPYNEQFF. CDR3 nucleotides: TGTGCCAGTAGTATTGGTGGGACTCGACCCTACAATGAGCAGTTCTTC.

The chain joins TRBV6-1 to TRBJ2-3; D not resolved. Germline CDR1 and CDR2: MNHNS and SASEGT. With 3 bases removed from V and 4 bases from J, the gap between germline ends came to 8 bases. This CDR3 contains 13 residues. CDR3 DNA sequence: TGTGCCAGCAGTGAGTTCGACCCAGATACGCAGTATTTT. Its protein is CASSEFDPDTQYF.

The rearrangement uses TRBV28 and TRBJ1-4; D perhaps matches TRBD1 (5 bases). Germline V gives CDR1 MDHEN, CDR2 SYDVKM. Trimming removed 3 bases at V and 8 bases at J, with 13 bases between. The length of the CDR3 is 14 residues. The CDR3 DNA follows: TGTGCCAGCAGTTTGCGACAGCTAAGGGAAAAACTGTTTTTT. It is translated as CASSLRQLREKLFF.

CDR3 in DNA: TGTGCCAGCAGCCCGGACTACCCTAGCGGGGAGCTGTTTTTT. Translated, it gives CASSPDYPSGELFF. The chain links TRBV11-3 to TRBJ2-2, with a weak D call TRBD2 (6 bases). This CDR3 comprises 14 residues. The germline gives CDR1 SGHNT, CDR2 YENEEA. V was shortened by 5 bases and J by 7 bases, with 14 bases between the two germline ends.

The CDR3, as DNA: TGTGCCAGCTCACCGTCCCTGGGGACGGATACGCAGTATTTT. Translated, it gives CASSPSLGTDTQYF. J is TRBJ2-3 and V is TRBV18; TRBD1 or TRBD2 may be the D gene (5 bases each). The V gene lost 3 bases and the J gene lost 6 bases, with 13 bases spanning the gap. The CDR3 runs to 14 residues. The V gene's germline CDR1 is KGHSH and CDR2 LQKENI. Variable domain in full (rest from reference TRBV18 and TRBJ2-3): NAGVMQNPRHLVRRRGQEARLRCSPMKGHSHVYWYRQLPEEGLKFMVYLQKENIIDESGMPKERFSAEFPKEGPSILRIQQVVRGDSAAYFCASSPSLGTDTQYFGPGTRLTVL.